The TCR beta chain under discussion was sequenced for a study of CXCR3-negative and CXCR3-positive naive CD8 T cells. Study as a whole: Collectively, the libraries yielded about 135 million TRB reads in total, at about 1.5 +/- 0.3 million per library. Study findings and constraints: Hydrophobicity was higher for TRB CDR3s found in CXCR3-positive naive cells than in CXCR3-negative naive cells. Comparably high diversity marked both naive subsets, whereas memory CD8+ cells had much lower diversity.

On this clonotype: Its antigen is still unknown.

It was by 5' RACE with UMI labels that the TRB cDNA libraries were prepared. Reprocessing the 5' RACE reads, TCRdb reports a single entry for every CDR3 protein and omits DNA. This table lists approximately 130,000 distinct CDR3 sequences. Looked up from germline, CDR1 is MGHDK and CDR2 is SYGVNS. This CDR3 region has 14 residues. This sequence was found in a human donor in good health. Some clones in this sample may be carry-over from other donors' samples. The specimen sequenced was naive CXCR3+ CD8+ T cells from blood. Subset noted: CD45RO-CCR7+CD27+CD95- naive CD8+ T cells expressing CXCR3 (TNR3+). The chain is built from TRBV25-1 and TRBJ1-5; TCRdb's D call, TRBD1, is unchecked because there is no DNA. The CDR3 sequence is CASREVGANQPQHF.